These 14 T cell receptor beta chains came from one sample sequenced in a study of low-dose radiotherapy and immunotherapy resistance in tumors. Primers targeting TRAV and TRBV primed first-strand cDNA, covering alpha and beta chains. PCR amplification of the TCRs was performed with Phusion for 20 to 25 PCR cycles, and it relied on a constant-region primer together with a V-primer adapter. TCRdb re-called the reads with MiXCR, one entry per CDR3 protein. This sample yields 65,000 to 95,000 distinct CDR3 sequences, of which under 20% are seen a single time; over 1.2% belongs to the top ten. Regarding time point: after trial treatment. Stated treatment: LDRT plus nivolumab, ipilimumab, low-dose cyclophosphamide and aspirin (RACIN trial). This specimen was PBMCs, taken after low-dose radiotherapy plus immunotherapy. These receptors were obtained from a male donor with prostate cancer.

This clonotype was observed at least ten times. The chain joins TRBV27 to TRBJ1-6; 7 bases line up with TRBD1. The CDR3 length is 14 residues. V gave up 5 bases and J gave up 8 bases; unmatched junction bases: 6. CDR1 and CDR2 (germline): MNHEY, SMNVEV (reference sequence). For the CDR3, the DNA is TGTGCCAGCAGTCTACAGGGGTACTATTCACCCCTCCACTTT. Amino acid sequence: CASSLQGYYSPLHF.

As regards this clonotype: A read error is likely here: a far larger clone is one base away. The chain combines TRBV10-1 with TRBJ2-3, with a weak D call TRBD1 (5 bases). The CDR3 spans 14 residues. Germline loops: CDR1 WNHNN, CDR2 SYGVQD (reference sequence). The DNA of the CDR3 is TGTGCCATCAGCCTGACAAGGGGCGCAGATACGCAGTATTTT. Translation gives CAISLTRGADTQYF.

This clonotype was recorded at least ten times. This sequence joins TRBV12-3 or TRBV12-4 and TRBJ1-5, with D unclear. Trimming cost V 5 bases and J 5 bases, with 10 bases left between them. The CDR3 sequence is 13 residues long. CDR3 in DNA: TGTGCCAGCAGTGGACGGGGTGATCAGCCCCAGCATTTT. Protein: CASSGRGDQPQHF.

The V and J genes are TRBV27 and TRBJ2-3; a possible D gene is TRBD2 (5 bases). The ends were cut back, 7 bases at V and 6 bases at J, with 14 bases in the middle. Germline assignment: CDR1 MNHEY and CDR2 SMNVEV (reference sequence). The CDR3 sequence is 13 residues long. The CDR3 region is CASTELGVDTQYF. CDR3 bases: TGTGCCAGCACCGAGCTGGGAGTTGATACGCAGTATTTT.

This clonotype has ten or more counts. This chain links TRBV28 with TRBJ2-7; 8 positions agree with TRBD1. This CDR3 has 16 residues. The V and J ends lost 4 bases and 4 bases, in that order; junction bases with no gene match: 12. CDR1 MDHEN and CDR2 SYDVKM come from the germline V gene. The CDR3 loop reads CASSSAAGGIGYEQYF. For the CDR3, the DNA is TGTGCCAGCAGTTCAGCGGCAGGGGGCATTGGATACGAGCAGTACTTC. Full variable domain (remainder filled in from reference TRBV28 and TRBJ2-7): DVKVTQSSRYLVKRTGEKVFLECVQDMDHENMFWYRQDPGLGLRLIYFSYDVKMKEKGDIPEGYSVSREKKERFSLILESASTNQTSMYLCASSSAAGGIGYEQYFGPGTRLTVT.

This clonotype is medium-sized (0.01 to 0.1%) by share. This chain connects TRBV28 to TRBJ2-1; 7 bases fit TRBD2. Trimming cost V 4 bases and J 3 bases; bases outside gene matches: 6. CDR1 and CDR2 from the germline V gene are MDHEN and SYDVKM. The CDR3 extends over 15 amino acids. The CDR3 nucleotides are TGTGCCAGCAGTTCCCAGAGCGGGAACTACAATGAGCAGTTCTTC. Residues: CASSSQSGNYNEQFF. Supplemented by reference TRBV28 and TRBJ2-1, the full variable domain reads DVKVTQSSRYLVKRTGEKVFLECVQDMDHENMFWYRQDPGLGLRLIYFSYDVKMKEKGDIPEGYSVSREKKERFSLILESASTNQTSMYLCASSSQSGNYNEQFFGPGTRLTVL.

This clonotype was counted many times. This chain connects TRBV28 to TRBJ1-1; weak D call: TRBD1 (6 bases). The CDR3 runs to 15 residues. Trimming took 4 bases from V and 0 from J, leaving 12 bases between them. Per the germline V gene, CDR1 is MDHEN and CDR2 is SYDVKM. This CDR3 is CASSSGQLMNTEAFF. As DNA, the CDR3 is TGTGCCAGCAGTTCCGGACAGCTCATGAACACTGAAGCTTTCTTT.

In its sample, this clonotype was seen many times. The gene calls are TRBV20-1 and TRBJ2-7; D might be TRBD1 (5 bases). Germline CDR1 DFQATT, CDR2 SNEGSKA (reference sequence). The length of the CDR3 is 11 residues. With 5 bases removed from V and 5 bases from J, the gap between germline ends came to 10 bases. In DNA, the CDR3 is TGCAGTGCTCCCGACAGCCACGAGCAGTACTTC. Its protein is CSAPDSHEQYF.

This clonotype was observed at least ten times. The J gene is TRBJ2-1, the V gene TRBV5-1; 8 bases are shared with TRBD1. The V segment lost 0 bases and the J segment 7 bases; nucleotides outside the gene matches: 6. Germline values: CDR1 SGHRS, CDR2 YFSETQ. This CDR3 has 15 amino acids. The CDR3 reads CASSLGGRGLNEQFF. DNA of the CDR3: TGCGCCAGCAGCTTGGGTGGCAGGGGGCTTAATGAGCAGTTCTTC. Using reference TRBV5-1 and TRBJ2-1 for the parts outside the CDR3, the full variable domain is KAGVTQTPRYLIKTRGQQVTLSCSPISGHRSVSWYQQTPGQGLQFLFEYFSETQRNKGNFPGRFSGRQFSNSRSEMNVSTLELGDSALYLCASSLGGRGLNEQFFGPGTRLTVL.

This clonotype was detected many times. V usage is TRBV5-1 and J usage is TRBJ2-1; perhaps TRBD2 as D (5 bases). Per the germline V gene, CDR1 is SGHRS and CDR2 is YFSETQ. Trimming pared 0 bases from V and 7 bases from J, leaving 11 bases between. This CDR3 region has 14 residues. In nucleotides, the CDR3 is TGCGCCAGCAGCTTGGGAGGTTCGGGGAATGAGCAGTTCTTC. This gives the protein CASSLGGSGNEQFF.

This clonotype came up many times. The rearrangement joins TRBV28 to TRBJ2-1; tentatively, D is TRBD1 (6 bases). Trimming took 7 bases from V and 4 from J, leaving 14 bases between them. The CDR3 is 14 residues long. Germline assignment: CDR1 MDHEN and CDR2 SYDVKM. The CDR3 DNA is TGTGCCAGCACTAGGGGACAAGGGTACAATGAGCAGTTCTTC. It is translated as CASTRGQGYNEQFF.

This clonotype was counted at least ten times. The genes are TRBV12-3 or TRBV12-4 and TRBJ1-5; no clear D gene. The CDR3 loop spans 12 amino acids. V lost 4 bases and J 6 bases, leaving 7 bases between the germline ends. CDR3 amino acids: CASSYSSQPQHF. CDR3 in DNA: TGTGCCAGCAGTTATAGTAGTCAGCCCCAGCATTTT.

This clonotype was seen many times. V gene TRBV28 combines with J gene TRBJ1-5; D remains unclear. The CDR3 loop spans 12 amino acids. Trimming removed 3 bases from V and 6 bases from J, with 6 bases in between. Germline lookup yields CDR1 MDHEN and CDR2 SYDVKM. CDR3 sequence: CASSFEAQPQHF. In DNA form, the CDR3 reads TGTGCCAGCAGTTTTGAAGCTCAGCCCCAGCATTTT.

The sample holds many counts of this clonotype. The chain joins TRBV6-2 or TRBV6-3 to TRBJ2-7; possible D gene TRBD2, 5 bases. Per germline, CDR1 MNHEY and CDR2 SVGEGT. The CDR3 is 13 amino acids. Trimming shortened V by 2 bases and J by 9 bases, and 14 bases separated the two germline ends. Here the CDR3 reads CASSYKLQGGQYF. As DNA, the CDR3 is TGTGCCAGCAGTTACAAACTCCAAGGAGGGCAGTACTTC.